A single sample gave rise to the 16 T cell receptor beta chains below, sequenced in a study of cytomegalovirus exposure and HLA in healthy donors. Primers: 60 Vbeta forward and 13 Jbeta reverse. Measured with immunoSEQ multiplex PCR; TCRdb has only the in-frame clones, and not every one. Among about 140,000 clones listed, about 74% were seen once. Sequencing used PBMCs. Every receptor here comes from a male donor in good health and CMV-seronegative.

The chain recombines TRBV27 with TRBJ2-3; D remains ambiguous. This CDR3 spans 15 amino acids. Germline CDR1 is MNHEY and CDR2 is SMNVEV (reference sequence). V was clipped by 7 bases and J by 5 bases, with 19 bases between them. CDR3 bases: TGTGCCAGCACCCCCTTCGCGGTAATAGGAGATACGCAGTATTTT. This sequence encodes CASTPFAVIGDTQYF.

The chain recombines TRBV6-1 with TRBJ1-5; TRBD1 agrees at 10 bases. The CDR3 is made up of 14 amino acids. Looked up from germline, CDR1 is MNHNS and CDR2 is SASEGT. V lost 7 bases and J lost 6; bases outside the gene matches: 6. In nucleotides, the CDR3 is TGTGCCAGCACCATGACAGGGGGCGGTCAGCCCCAGCATTTT. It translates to CASTMTGGGQPQHF.

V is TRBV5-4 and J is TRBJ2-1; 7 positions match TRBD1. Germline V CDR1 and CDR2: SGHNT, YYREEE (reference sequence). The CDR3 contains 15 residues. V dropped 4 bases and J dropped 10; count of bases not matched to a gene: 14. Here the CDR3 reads CASSGTGTVNGEQFF. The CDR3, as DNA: TGTGCCAGCAGCGGAACCGGGACAGTTAACGGCGAGCAGTTCTTC.

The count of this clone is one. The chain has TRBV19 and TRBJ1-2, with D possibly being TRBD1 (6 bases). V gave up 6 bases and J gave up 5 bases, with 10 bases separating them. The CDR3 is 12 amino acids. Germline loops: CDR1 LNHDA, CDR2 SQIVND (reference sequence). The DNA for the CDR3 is TGTGCCAGTAGCAGACAGGCATATGGCTACACCTTC. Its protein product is CASSRQAYGYTF.

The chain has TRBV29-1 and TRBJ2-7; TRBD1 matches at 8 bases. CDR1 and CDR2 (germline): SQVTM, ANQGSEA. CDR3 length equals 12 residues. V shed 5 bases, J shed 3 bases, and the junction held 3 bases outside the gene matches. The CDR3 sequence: CSVMGQDYEQYF. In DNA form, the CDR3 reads TGCAGCGTTATGGGACAGGACTACGAGCAGTACTTC.

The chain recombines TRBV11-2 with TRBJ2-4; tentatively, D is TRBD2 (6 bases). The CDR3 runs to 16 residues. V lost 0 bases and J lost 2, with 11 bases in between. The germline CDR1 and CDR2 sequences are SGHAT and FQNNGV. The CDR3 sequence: CASSLDAGRTKNIQYF. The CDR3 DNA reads TGTGCCAGCAGCTTAGATGCAGGGAGGACCAAAAACATTCAGTACTTC.

In DNA form, the CDR3 reads TGTGATACGACAGGGCACCACTACAATGAGCAGTTCTTC. It is translated as CDTTGHHYNEQFF. The V call is TRBV5-4, the J call TRBJ2-1; the match to TRBD1 covers 7 bases. The CDR3 extends over 13 amino acids. CDR1 is SGHNT and CDR2 is YYREEE in the germline V gene (reference sequence).

The CDR3 DNA follows: TGTGCCAGCAGCTCCTCGGGACAGGGGTTAACCGGGGAGCTGTTTTTT. Protein: CASSSSGQGLTGELFF. The J gene is TRBJ2-2, the V gene TRBV5-5; 10 bases are shared with TRBD1. V lost 3 bases to trimming and J lost 5 bases; unmatched junction nucleotides: 7. Germline loops: CDR1 SGHKS, CDR2 YYEKEE (reference sequence). The CDR3 is made up of 16 amino acids.

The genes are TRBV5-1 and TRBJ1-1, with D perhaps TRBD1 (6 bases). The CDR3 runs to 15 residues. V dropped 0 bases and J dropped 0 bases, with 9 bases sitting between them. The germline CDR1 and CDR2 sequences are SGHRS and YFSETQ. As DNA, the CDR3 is TGCGCCAGCAGCTTGGGACAGGCGATGAACACTGAAGCTTTCTTT. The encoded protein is CASSLGQAMNTEAFF.

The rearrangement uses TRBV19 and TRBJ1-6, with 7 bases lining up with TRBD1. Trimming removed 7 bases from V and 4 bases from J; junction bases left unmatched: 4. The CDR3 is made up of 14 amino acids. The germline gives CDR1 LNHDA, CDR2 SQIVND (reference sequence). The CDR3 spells CASTLRGYNSPLHF. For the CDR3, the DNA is TGTGCCAGTACCCTCAGGGGGTATAATTCACCCCTCCACTTT.

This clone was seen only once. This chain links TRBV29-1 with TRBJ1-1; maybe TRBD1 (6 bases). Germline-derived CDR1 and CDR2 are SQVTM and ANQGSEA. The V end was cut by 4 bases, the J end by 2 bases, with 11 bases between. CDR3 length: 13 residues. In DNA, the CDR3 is TGCAGCGTTGTCGGACAGACCAACACTGAAGCTTTCTTT. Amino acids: CSVVGQTNTEAFF.

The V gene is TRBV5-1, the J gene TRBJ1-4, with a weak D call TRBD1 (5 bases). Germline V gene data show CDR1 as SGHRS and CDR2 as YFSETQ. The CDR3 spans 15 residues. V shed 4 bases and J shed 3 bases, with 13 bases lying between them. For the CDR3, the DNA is TGCGCCAGCAGCCCCCTGGGGCAATCTAATGAAAAACTGTTTTTT. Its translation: CASSPLGQSNEKLFF.

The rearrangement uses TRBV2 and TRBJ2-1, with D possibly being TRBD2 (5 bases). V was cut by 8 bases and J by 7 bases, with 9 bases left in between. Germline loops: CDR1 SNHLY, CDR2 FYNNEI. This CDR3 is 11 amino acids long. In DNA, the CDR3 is TGTGCCAGCTTACTAGGGAATGAGCAGTTCTTC. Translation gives CASLLGNEQFF.

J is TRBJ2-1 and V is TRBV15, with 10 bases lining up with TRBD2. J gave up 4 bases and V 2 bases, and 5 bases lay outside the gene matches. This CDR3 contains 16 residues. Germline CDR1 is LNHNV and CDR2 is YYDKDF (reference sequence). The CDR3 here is CATSRILAGSYNEQFF. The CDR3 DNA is TGTGCCACCAGCAGAATACTAGCGGGGAGTTACAATGAGCAGTTCTTC.

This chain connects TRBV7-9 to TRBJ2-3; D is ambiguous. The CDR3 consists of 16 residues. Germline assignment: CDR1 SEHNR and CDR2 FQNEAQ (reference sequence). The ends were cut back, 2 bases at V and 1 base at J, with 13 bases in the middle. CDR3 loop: CASSLNTAEGTDTQYF. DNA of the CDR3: TGTGCCAGCAGCTTAAATACCGCCGAGGGCACAGATACGCAGTATTTT.

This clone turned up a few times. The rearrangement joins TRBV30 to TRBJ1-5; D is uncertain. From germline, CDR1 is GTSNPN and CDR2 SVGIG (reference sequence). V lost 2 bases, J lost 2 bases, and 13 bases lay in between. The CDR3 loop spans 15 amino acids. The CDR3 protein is CAWSSRGWGNQPQHF. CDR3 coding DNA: TGTGCCTGGAGTTCCCGGGGTTGGGGCAATCAGCCCCAGCATTTT.